This T cell receptor beta chain was identified during a study of shared clonotypes between healthy human individuals (dated by TCRdb to 2020 to 2021). Turning to the overall study: A couple of women and a few men aged 18 to 49 years were included in the cohort. To increase sequencing depth and limit assay-specific biases, TCR repertoire library preparation and sequencing were carried out by different laboratories using diverse techniques. To estimate repertoire size and how much clonotypes are shared between individuals, the study performed deep sequencing of blood TCR repertoires from a handful of healthy adults. Each donor's leukapheresis produced roughly between roughly 0.9 and 9 billion PBMCs. Per donor, three plates each were used for CD4 naive and CD4 memory, two for CD8 naive, and one for CD8 memory. What the work shows at the level of the full study, not this receptor alone: Around 5.4% of naive CD4, roughly 3.5% of naive CD8, approximately 2% of memory CD4, and approximately 0.4% of memory CD8 clonotypes were shared across a few donors. Because the study included a small number of donors, the genetic and exposure-history diversity represented was limited. Even with the large sequencing depth, rarefaction of the sorted-subset datasets indicated that sequencing was incomplete. Larger estimated clonotype richness was generally found for naive subsets than for memory subsets. Sampling was restricted to blood, and TCR repertoires in tissue are likely to differ from TCR repertoires in blood. Based on pairwise subsampling, the degree of clonotype sharing among donors was expected to be affected by sequencing depth. Clonotypes shared by all four sorted-subset donors showed higher generation probabilities than non-shared clonotypes.

The donors were healthy, HIV-negative adults who had no recently reported acute infections or vaccinations. Every donor was a Caucasian adult residing in Nashville, Tennessee, USA. Magnetic negative selection was used to enrich CD4+ T cells, after which naive cells were positively selected on CD45RA and the negative fraction became the memory subset. Blood was collected by leukapheresis, and PBMCs were isolated by Ficoll-Histopaque density gradient centrifugation and then cryopreserved in liquid nitrogen vapor phase. Purity and quantity of every magnetically sorted T cell population were checked by analytical flow cytometry. Genomic DNA was isolated from each sorted fraction and quantified by UV absorbance on a Nanodrop 2000c. The CDR3 covers 16 residues, taking in both the cysteine and the phenylalanine. Only the CDR3 region is kept as DNA, spanning 48 bases read in frame from base 1. The germline V and J ends show losses of 0 bases and 8 bases respectively, and no gene match explains 12 bases of the junction. The germline V gene encodes CDR1 LGHNA and CDR2 YNFKEQ.

To note about this clone: It lacks a known antigen. Nothing much larger sits one base from this clone, and base qualities are not available.

Using the deep immunoSEQ assay, TCR CDR3 regions were amplified from genomic DNA by multiplex PCR. Extracted genomic DNA from each cell subset was distributed evenly across all wells of several immunoSEQ 96-well plates, and each plate was treated as a replicate. For sorted subsets, 150 to 250 ng of genomic DNA, equivalent to around 29,000 T cell genomes, went into each replicate PCR. Purified libraries were measured with a Qubit 3.0 fluorometer, size-checked on a Bioanalyzer 2100, and measured again with the KAPA Library Quantification kit. Each immunoSEQ 96-well plate was sequenced on its own single-read 150-cycle Illumina NextSeq 550 flow cell. Concerning the study's data processing: Because only junctional sequences without quality scores were contained in the immunoSEQ output, filtering matching that applied to full-length reads could not be performed. Sequences were annotated with PyIR, a Python wrapper for IgBLAST v1.9, using IMGT germline references to assign V/J genes and CDR3. Reads were removed for weak V/J assignments (E-value above 1e-6), missing CDR3, stop codons, out-of-frame junctions, or ambiguous translated residues. A V3J clonotype was defined by an identical inferred V gene, J gene, and CDR3 amino acid sequence. To compute the percentage overlap between repertoires, the number of shared unique clonotypes was divided by the size of the smaller repertoire. RTK rarefaction, the Chao1 estimator, and Recon v2.1 estimates of unobserved clonotypes were used to assess repertoire richness. Generation probabilities were computed with OLGA for all TCRbeta clonotypes obtained by the gDNA method from several donors. TCRdb limited this immuneACCESS table to in-frame rearrangements with V and J called. A share of clones is missing; checked studies link under half to unresolved V genes, and the rest is unexplained. For V, J and clone size, that table is used; D and trimming come from the DNA. For this sample the table gives fewer than 2.5 million clones, of which roughly 93% were detected only once. About 0.34% of the sample comes from the top ten.

The chain uses TRBV4-2 and TRBJ1-2; TRBD1 matches 7 bases in the middle. Material: naive CD4+ T cells from PBMCs. In light of the paper, this sample's cell subset or site label describes: CD45RA+ positively selected. The receptor was isolated from a man aged 18 to 29 in good health. Some clones in this sample may be carry-over from other donors' samples. The nucleotide sequence reads as follows: TGTGCCAGCAGCCAAGAAGCGGACAGGCTGGAGCCCGGCTACACCTTC. This encodes CASSQEADRLEPGYTF.